This TCR beta chain was recovered during a study of CD8+ T cells in alopecia areata. Study in general: Twice daily, treated patients received 5 to 10 mg of oral tofacitinib. Study results and caveats: As there was one nonresponder, how baseline CD8+ expansion relates to response remains uncertain. The study found that many expanded lesional clones persisted in scalp and blood during tofacitinib. Compared with normal scalp, lesional scalp had higher clonality and more expanded CD8+ clones.

As for treatment: oral pan-JAK inhibitor, 5-10 mg twice daily. Following RNA extraction, reverse transcription yielded cDNA that acted as the sequencing template. Generated by immunoSEQ multiplex PCR, the TCRdb table keeps only in-frame clones and is missing some. The sample shows approximately 210,000 clones, 66% of them seen only once. The CDR3 spans 17 residues. Trimming shortened V by 0 bases and J by 5 bases, and 17 bases separated the two germline ends. Per the germline V gene, CDR1 is SGHRS and CDR2 is YFSETQ. This clone came up a few times. Antigen: not known. This sequence was found in a human donor with alopecia areata. The rearrangement links TRBV5-1 to TRBJ2-2; D tentatively reads TRBD1 or TRBD2 (6 bases each). The material was CD4+ T cells sorted from blood, obtained between weeks 43 and 45, from a patient treated with tofacitinib. The CDR3 protein is CASSLEARGAGTGELFF. CDR3 DNA sequence: TGCGCCAGCAGCTTGGAAGCCAGGGGCGCGGGGACCGGGGAGCTGTTTTTT.